The sequence of this TCR beta chain was determined in a study of blood T cell repertoires in COVID-19. Overall study: Samples representing acute and convalescent COVID-19 were sourced from the United States, Italy and Spain.

In the original processing: Estimates of nucleated cell counts were drawn from the amplification of reference gene primers. Here immunoSEQ multiplex PCR was the method, and the copy in TCRdb shows in-frame clones only, minus some. Clone size and the V and J calls come from that table; the DNA yielded D and trimming. The sample lists about 240,000 clones, roughly 77% seen once, with 2.5% to 4% in the top ten. The ends were cut back, 3 bases at V and 4 bases at J, with 7 bases in the middle. CDR3 length equals 12 residues. In germline, CDR1 is MNHEY, CDR2 SMNVEV (reference sequence). Sequencing was performed on peripheral blood. This sequence joins TRBV27 and TRBJ2-7; possible D gene TRBD2, 6 bases. The TCR sequence derives from an elderly woman with acute or convalescent COVID-19. The CDR3: CASSLSGYEQYF. CDR3 sequence (DNA): TGTGCCAGCAGTTTGAGCGGGTACGAGCAGTACTTC.